The clone carrying this T cell receptor beta chain came up a few times. Its antigen is currently unknown. The data were obtained in a study of T-cell reconstitution after alpha-beta-depleted transplantation in children. Study conclusions and caveats: Several hundred expanded graft clones reportedly were the source of alpha-beta T cells about two months after transplant. It was newly produced T cells that mostly accounted for T-cell counts and diversity one year after transplant. In some patients, recipient T cells and intrathymic progenitors surviving conditioning explained high day-60 diversity.

Preparation of the TCRbeta library used unique molecular identifiers. TCRdb re-called the PCR reads through MiXCR, storing one row per CDR3 protein. This sample has 200,000 to 250,000 distinct CDR3 sequences, with roughly 8.3% found just once. The germline V gene encodes CDR1 SGHRS and CDR2 YFSETQ. J lost 5 bases, V lost 0 bases, and 3 bases had no gene match. The CDR3 is 16 amino acids. The chain links TRBV5-1 to TRBJ2-3; 13 bases are shared with TRBD2. The specimen comprised PBMCs, mostly from graft donor cells, sampled 360 days after TCRalphabeta/CD19-depleted stem cell transplant. The receptor's source is a male patient aged 2 to 10 who had a stem cell transplant for acute myeloid leukemia, so the T cells may come from the graft donor. In nucleotides, the CDR3 is TGCGCCAGCAGCTTGGCCGGACTAGCGGGAGAAGATACGCAGTATTTT. It codes for CASSLAGLAGEDTQYF.